This TCR beta chain was found in a study of blood T cell repertoires in COVID-19. Study-wide context: Donors in the United States, Italy and Spain gave samples during acute or convalescent COVID-19. From T cells, B-cell-depleted T cells, or PBMCs came the material, which was cDNA or gDNA.

TCRdb's copy holds only in-frame clones and misses some; the assay was immunoSEQ multiplex PCR. The data hold over 400,000 clones, with less than 90% observed a single time. The CDR3 contains 20 residues. Trimming at V came to 2 bases and at J to 1 base, leaving 18 bases not matched to a gene. Germline V gene sequence: CDR1 MGHRA, CDR2 YSYEKL. Residents of about two dozen US areas, aged about 18 to 95 years, made up the participants. Donors of Cohort 3 who recovered were those that had two negative PCRs, clearance, or symptom resolution. The sample consisted of PBMCs or T cells enriched from blood (not recorded which). This receptor was taken from a woman aged 60-75 years who had recovered from COVID-19. This chain links TRBV4-1 with TRBJ1-1, with 8 nucleotides matching TRBD1. The CDR3 loop is CASSQTQNRQGRFRNTEAFF. The CDR3 DNA reads TGCGCCAGCAGCCAAACCCAAAACCGACAGGGGAGGTTTCGGAACACTGAAGCTTTCTTT.